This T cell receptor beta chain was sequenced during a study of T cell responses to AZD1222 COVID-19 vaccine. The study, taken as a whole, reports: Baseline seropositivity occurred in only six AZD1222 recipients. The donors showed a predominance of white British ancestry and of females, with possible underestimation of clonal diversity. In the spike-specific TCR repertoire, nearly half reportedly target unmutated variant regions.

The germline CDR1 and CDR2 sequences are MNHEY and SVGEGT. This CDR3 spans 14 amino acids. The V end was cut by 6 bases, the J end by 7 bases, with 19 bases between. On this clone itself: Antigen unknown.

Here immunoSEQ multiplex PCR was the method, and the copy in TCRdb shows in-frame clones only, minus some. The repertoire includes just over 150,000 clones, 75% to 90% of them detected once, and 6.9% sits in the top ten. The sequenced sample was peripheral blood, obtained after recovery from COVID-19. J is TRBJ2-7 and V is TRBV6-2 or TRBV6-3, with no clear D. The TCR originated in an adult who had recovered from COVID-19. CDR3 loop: CASSDAAGLREQYF. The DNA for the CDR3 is TGTGCCAGCAGCGACGCGGCAGGCCTGCGGGAGCAGTACTTC.